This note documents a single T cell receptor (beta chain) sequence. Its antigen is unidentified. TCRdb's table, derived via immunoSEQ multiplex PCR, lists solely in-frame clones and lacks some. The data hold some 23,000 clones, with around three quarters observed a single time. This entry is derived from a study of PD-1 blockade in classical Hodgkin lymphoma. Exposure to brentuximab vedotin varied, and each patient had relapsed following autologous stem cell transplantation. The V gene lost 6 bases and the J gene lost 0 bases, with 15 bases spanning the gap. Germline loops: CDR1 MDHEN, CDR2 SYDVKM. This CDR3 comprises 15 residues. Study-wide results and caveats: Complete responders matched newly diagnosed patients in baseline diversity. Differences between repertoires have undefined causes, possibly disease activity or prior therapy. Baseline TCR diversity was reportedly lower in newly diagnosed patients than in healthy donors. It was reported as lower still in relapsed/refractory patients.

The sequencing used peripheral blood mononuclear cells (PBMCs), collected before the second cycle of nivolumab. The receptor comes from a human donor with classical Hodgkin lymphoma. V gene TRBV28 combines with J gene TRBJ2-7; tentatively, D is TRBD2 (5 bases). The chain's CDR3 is CASSRTQGSSYEQYF. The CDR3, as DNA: TGTGCCAGCAGCCGGACCCAAGGGAGCTCCTACGAGCAGTACTTC.